Sequencing of this T cell receptor beta chain was carried out in a study of blood T cells in healthy people across ages. The CDR3 has 15 residues. Trimming took 2 bases from V and 7 from J; bases not matched to a gene: 10. Germline loops: CDR1 MDHEN, CDR2 SYDVKM. Donation came from healthy Caucasian individuals in Russia who were aged about 6 to 95. A sample-barcoded 5' primer and a J-beta primer mix were used in a second PCR of roughly 7 to 11 cycles. Each of the samples gave a minimum of 2.5 million paired-end reads that contained CDR3. TCRdb itself ran the 5' RACE reads through MiXCR, one entry per CDR3 protein. In the table there are fewer than 800,000 distinct CDR3 sequences, roughly 21% of which are singletons.

This sequence originates from a man aged 70 or older in good health. V usage is TRBV28 and J usage is TRBJ1-1, with 7 bases lining up with TRBD1. The specimen was blood. The CDR3 is CASSLTGTANFEAFF. CDR3 bases: TGTGCCAGCAGTTTAACGGGGACAGCCAATTTTGAAGCTTTCTTT.